This TCR beta chain originates from a study of circulating CD8 cells and anti-PD-1 response in melanoma. Study-wide background: About 45% of the 13 patients had prior targeted therapy or immunotherapy; seven did not.

Live CD3+CD8+TCRalphabeta+ cells were sorted into four subsets by PD-1 and/or TIGIT. V dropped 0 bases and J dropped 6 bases, with 15 bases sitting between them. Germline V gene lookup returns CDR1 MNHEY and CDR2 SVGAGI. This CDR3 has 15 residues. By frequency in the sample, this clonotype is medium-sized. Each library started from roughly 16 ng of total RNA using the QIAseq Immune Repertoire TCR panel. TCRdb redid the calling of the reads with MiXCR, one entry per CDR3 protein. The repertoire has approximately 480 distinct CDR3 sequences, about a tenth of them found once; the top ten carry 30% to 45%.

This sequence originates from a human donor with melanoma. The chain combines TRBV6-5 with TRBJ2-7; tentatively, D is TRBD1 or TRBD2 (7 bases each). Sample: CD8+ T cells from PBMCs, taken at baseline or after one month of anti-PD-1 therapy (not recorded which). The DNA of the CDR3 is TGTGCCAGCAGTTACTCGAATTCAGGGGGGGGCGAGCAGTACTTC. This codes for CASSYSNSGGGEQYF.